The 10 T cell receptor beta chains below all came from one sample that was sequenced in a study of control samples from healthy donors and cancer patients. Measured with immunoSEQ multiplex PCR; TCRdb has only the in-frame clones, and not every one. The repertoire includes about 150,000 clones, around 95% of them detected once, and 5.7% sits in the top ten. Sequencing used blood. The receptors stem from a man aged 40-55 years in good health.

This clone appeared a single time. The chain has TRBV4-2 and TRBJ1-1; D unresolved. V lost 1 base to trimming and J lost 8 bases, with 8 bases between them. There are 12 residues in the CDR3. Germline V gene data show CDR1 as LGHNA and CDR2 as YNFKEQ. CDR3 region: CASSQGVTEAFF. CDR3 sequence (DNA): TGTGCCAGCAGCCAAGGGGTGACAGAAGCTTTCTTT.

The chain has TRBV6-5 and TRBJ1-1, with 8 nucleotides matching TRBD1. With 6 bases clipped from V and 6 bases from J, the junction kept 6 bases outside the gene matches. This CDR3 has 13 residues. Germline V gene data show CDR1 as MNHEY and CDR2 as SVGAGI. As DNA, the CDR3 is TGTGCCAGCAGACGGGACAGGAGGTCTGAAGCTTTCTTT. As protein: CASRRDRRSEAFF.

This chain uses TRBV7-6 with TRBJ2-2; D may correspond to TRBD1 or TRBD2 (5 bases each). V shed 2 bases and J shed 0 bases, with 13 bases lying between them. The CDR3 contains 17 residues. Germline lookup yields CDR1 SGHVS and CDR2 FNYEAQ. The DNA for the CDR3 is TGTGCCAGCAGCTTATGGGACCGATACACGAACACCGGGGAGCTGTTTTTT. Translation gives CASSLWDRYTNTGELFF. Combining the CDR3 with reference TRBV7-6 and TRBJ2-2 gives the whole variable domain GAGVSQSPRYKVTKRGQDVALRCDPISGHVSLYWYRQALGQGPEFLTYFNYEAQQDKSGLPNDRFSAERPEGSISTLTIQRTEQRDSAMYRCASSLWDRYTNTGELFFGEGSRLTVL.

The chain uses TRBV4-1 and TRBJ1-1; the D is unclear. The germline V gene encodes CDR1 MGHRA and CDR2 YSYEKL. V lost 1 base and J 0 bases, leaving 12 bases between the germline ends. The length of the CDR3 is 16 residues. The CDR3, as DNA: TGCGCCAGCAGCCAAGCTCCCTTAGCCATGAACACTGAAGCTTTCTTT. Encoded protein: CASSQAPLAMNTEAFF.

The CDR3 sequence: CASRPLGEKLFF. The DNA for the CDR3 is TGTGCCAGCAGACCCCTGGGTGAAAAACTGTTTTTT. The chain has TRBV28 and TRBJ1-4; D is unresolved. In germline, CDR1 is MDHEN, CDR2 SYDVKM. This CDR3 has 12 amino acids. Between the trimmed V and J ends, which lost 6 bases and 7 bases, there was a span of 9 bases.

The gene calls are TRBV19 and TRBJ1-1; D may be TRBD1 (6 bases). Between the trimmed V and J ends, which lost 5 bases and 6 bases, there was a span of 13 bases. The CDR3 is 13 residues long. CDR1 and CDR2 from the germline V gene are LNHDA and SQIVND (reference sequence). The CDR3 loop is CASSPGVGAEAFF. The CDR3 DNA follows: TGTGCCAGTAGTCCAGGGGTCGGCGCTGAAGCTTTCTTT.

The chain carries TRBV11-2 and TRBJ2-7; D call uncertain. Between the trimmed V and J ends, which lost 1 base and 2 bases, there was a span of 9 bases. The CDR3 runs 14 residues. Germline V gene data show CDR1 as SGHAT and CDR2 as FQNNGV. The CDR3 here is CASSLGTAAYEQYF. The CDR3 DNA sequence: TGTGCCAGCAGCTTAGGGACCGCCGCCTACGAGCAGTACTTC.

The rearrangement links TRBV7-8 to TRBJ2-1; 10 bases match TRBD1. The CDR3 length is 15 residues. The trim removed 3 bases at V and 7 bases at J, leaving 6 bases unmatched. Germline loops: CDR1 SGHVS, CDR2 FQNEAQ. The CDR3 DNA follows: TGTGCCAGCAGCTTCCTCGGGACAGGGGAAAATGAGCAGTTCTTC. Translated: CASSFLGTGENEQFF.

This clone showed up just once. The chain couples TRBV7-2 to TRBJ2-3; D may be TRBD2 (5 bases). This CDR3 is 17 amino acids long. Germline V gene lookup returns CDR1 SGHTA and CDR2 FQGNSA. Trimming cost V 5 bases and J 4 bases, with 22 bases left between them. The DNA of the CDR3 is TGTGCCAGCAGCCCCCCCCGCGGTTGGGAGATTGCAGATACGCAGTATTTT. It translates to CASSPPRGWEIADTQYF.

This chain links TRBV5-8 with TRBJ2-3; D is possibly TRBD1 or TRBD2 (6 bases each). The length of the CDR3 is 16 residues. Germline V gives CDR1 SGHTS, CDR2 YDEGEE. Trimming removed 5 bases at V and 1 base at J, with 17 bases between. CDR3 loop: CASSLPWGAGTDTQYF. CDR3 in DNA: TGTGCCAGCAGTCTCCCGTGGGGGGCCGGCACAGATACGCAGTATTTT.